This T cell receptor beta chain was sequenced during a study of blood T cell repertoires in COVID-19. Authors' methods: Estimation of nucleated cell counts relied on the amplification of reference gene primers. Assay used: immunoSEQ multiplex PCR; TCRdb lists only in-frame clones, some missing. V, J and clone size are those of that table, while D and trimming were read from the DNA. The profile shows some 140,000 clones, almost 85% of them singletons. With V trimmed by 4 bases and J by 0 bases, 1 base remained unmatched. The CDR3 sequence is 14 residues long. Per germline, CDR1 MDHEN and CDR2 SYDVKM. The TCR originated in a middle-aged man with acute COVID-19. Sequenced material: PBMCs or T cells enriched from blood (not recorded which). The V and J genes are TRBV28 and TRBJ1-1, with 8 bases lining up with TRBD1. The CDR3 sequence is CASSSTGVNTEAFF. The CDR3 DNA reads as TGTGCCAGCAGTTCGACAGGGGTGAACACTGAAGCTTTCTTT.